This T cell receptor (beta chain) was sequenced in a study of blood T cell repertoires in COVID-19. Per germline, CDR1 LNHDA and CDR2 SQIVND (reference sequence). The CDR3 loop spans 15 amino acids. Trimming at V came to 2 bases and at J to 3 bases, leaving 6 bases not matched to a gene. Repertoires were generated with immunoSEQ multiplex PCR, while TCRdb's copy carries only in-frame clones and drops some. The sample records 150,000 to 200,000 clones, 89% being singletons. Sequencing was done on a sample of peripheral blood. The TCR was taken from a man in his forties with acute or convalescent COVID-19. The V call is TRBV19, the J call TRBJ1-2; TRBD1 matches 7 bases. The CDR3 region is CASSIYLTGDYGYTF. The CDR3 nucleotides read TGTGCCAGTAGTATATATTTAACAGGGGACTATGGCTACACCTTC.